Sequencing of this T cell receptor (beta chain) was carried out in a study of T cell clones after liver transplantation. The method was immunoSEQ multiplex PCR; TCRdb's version includes in-frame clones alone and lacks a portion of them. Counted here are roughly 55,000 clones, approximately 88% occurring once; the ten biggest clones make up around 8.5%. This receptor was taken from a human donor who received a liver transplant. The material was CD4+ T cells from blood, obtained before liver transplant.

The DNA of the CDR3 is TGTGCCAGCAGCTCACGCCTCGGGGGGCCGAACACAGATACGCAGTATTTT. Translated: CASSSRLGGPNTDTQYF. J is TRBJ2-3 and V is TRBV7-7; a possible D gene is TRBD2 (7 bases). V shed 4 bases and J shed 2 bases, with 19 bases lying between them. This CDR3 has 17 residues. Per germline, CDR1 SSHAT and CDR2 FNYEAQ (reference sequence).